A selection of T cell receptor beta chains follows, all from one sample in a study of OX40 agonist ivuxolimab in advanced cancers. Profiling relied on immunoSEQ multiplex PCR, and the TCRdb table lists in-frame clones only, not all of them. The top ten clones hold 5% to 6.5% of a sample with some 44,000 clones, 65% to 85% of them seen once. The sequencing used CD4+ or CD8+ T cells sorted from blood, collected in a trial of the OX40 agonist ivuxolimab. These receptors were taken from an adult with an advanced solid tumor such as melanoma, head and neck, liver or kidney cancer. Both conserved end residues are part of each CDR3. Fields, in order: CDR3 protein, CDR3 DNA, clone size, D gene, V gene, J gene. A D gene is named only where the DNA matches it firmly. Size is stated for part of the rows, as once, few or many counts, or as a class when the clone is expanded.

CDR3aa: CASRFPAKGADTQYF; CDR3nt: TGTGCCAGCAGGTTTCCGGCAAAAGGAGCCGATACGCAGTATTTT; abundance: few; d_gene: .; v_gene: TRBV7-9; j_gene: TRBJ2-3
CDR3aa: CASSLPPNSGSNEQFF; CDR3nt: TGTGCCAGCAGTCTCCCTCCGAATAGCGGGAGCAATGAGCAGTTCTTC; abundance: .; d_gene: TRBD2; v_gene: TRBV6-6; j_gene: TRBJ2-1
CDR3aa: CASSSDRESYNEQFF; CDR3nt: TGTGCCAGCAGCTCGGACAGGGAATCCTACAATGAGCAGTTCTTC; abundance: .; d_gene: TRBD1; v_gene: TRBV6-5; j_gene: TRBJ2-1
CDR3aa: CASSLVGGANVLTF; CDR3nt: TGTGCCAGCAGCTTAGTGGGCGGGGCCAACGTCCTGACTTTC; abundance: .; d_gene: .; v_gene: TRBV7-9; j_gene: TRBJ2-6
CDR3aa: CASSLGQLGNTIYF; CDR3nt: TGTGCCAGCAGCTTAGGGCAGCTTGGAAACACCATATATTTT; abundance: .; d_gene: .; v_gene: TRBV7-1; j_gene: TRBJ1-3
CDR3aa: CASSLTSGSFTGELFF; CDR3nt: TGCGCCAGCAGCTTGACTAGCGGGAGCTTTACCGGGGAGCTGTTTTTT; abundance: once; d_gene: TRBD2; v_gene: TRBV5-1; j_gene: TRBJ2-2
CDR3aa: CASSQGQANQPQHF; CDR3nt: TGCGCCAGCAGCCAGGGACAAGCTAATCAGCCCCAGCATTTT; abundance: .; d_gene: .; v_gene: TRBV4-1; j_gene: TRBJ1-5
CDR3aa: CAIQPRRGGTWEQYF; CDR3nt: TGTGCCATTCAGCCCCGGAGAGGAGGGACTTGGGAGCAGTACTTC; abundance: .; d_gene: .; v_gene: TRBV6-5; j_gene: TRBJ2-7
CDR3aa: CASSLGISGRGAYNEQFF; CDR3nt: TGCGCCAGCAGCTTGGGGATTAGCGGGAGGGGAGCCTACAATGAGCAGTTCTTC; abundance: once; d_gene: TRBD2; v_gene: TRBV5-1; j_gene: TRBJ2-1
CDR3aa: CASSPPDTTEAFF; CDR3nt: TGTGCCAGCTCACCACCCGATACCACTGAAGCTTTCTTT; abundance: .; d_gene: .; v_gene: TRBV18; j_gene: TRBJ1-1
CDR3aa: CASALRGRETQYF; CDR3nt: TGTGCCAGTGCCCTTCGGGGCCGTGAGACCCAGTACTTC; abundance: .; d_gene: .; v_gene: TRBV19; j_gene: TRBJ2-5
CDR3aa: CASSLTGTRSYEQYF; CDR3nt: TGTGCCAGCTCACTTACCGGGACTCGCTCCTACGAGCAGTACTTC; abundance: .; d_gene: .; v_gene: TRBV18; j_gene: TRBJ2-7
CDR3aa: CASSSGTPGNQPQHF; CDR3nt: TGTGCCAGCAGTTCCGGGACACCGGGAAATCAGCCCCAGCATTTT; abundance: .; d_gene: .; v_gene: TRBV5-5; j_gene: TRBJ1-5
CDR3aa: CASSLGGGGYTF; CDR3nt: TGTGCCAGCAGCTTAGGGGGCGGGGGCTACACCTTC; abundance: few; d_gene: .; v_gene: TRBV7-8; j_gene: TRBJ1-2
CDR3aa: CASSLVGATSGYEQYF; CDR3nt: TGTGCCAGCAGCTTGGTTGGCGCGACTAGCGGCTACGAGCAGTACTTC; abundance: .; d_gene: TRBD2; v_gene: TRBV5-6; j_gene: TRBJ2-7
CDR3aa: CASSDRTGGGDGYTF; CDR3nt: TGTGCCAGCAGCGACAGGACAGGAGGAGGGGATGGCTACACCTTC; abundance: .; d_gene: TRBD1; v_gene: TRBV6-1; j_gene: TRBJ1-2
CDR3aa: CASSLGQGATNEKLFF; CDR3nt: TGTGCCAGCAGCTTGGGACAGGGGGCAACTAATGAAAAACTGTTTTTT; abundance: few; d_gene: TRBD1; v_gene: TRBV5-4; j_gene: TRBJ1-4
CDR3aa: CASSPAPGGLGNTIYF; CDR3nt: TGTGCCAGCTCACCGGCTCCCGGGGGACTTGGAAACACCATATATTTT; abundance: .; d_gene: .; v_gene: TRBV18; j_gene: TRBJ1-3
CDR3aa: CASSPSGSGSNEQFF; CDR3nt: TGTGCCAGCAGTCCGAGCGGGAGTGGGAGCAATGAGCAGTTCTTC; abundance: .; d_gene: TRBD2; v_gene: TRBV28; j_gene: TRBJ2-1
CDR3aa: CASSRLGYEQFF; CDR3nt: TGTGCCAGCAGCCGGCTAGGTTATGAGCAGTTCTTC; abundance: .; d_gene: .; v_gene: TRBV7-9; j_gene: TRBJ2-1
CDR3aa: CASSLTRSGQPQHF; CDR3nt: TGTGCCAGCAGTTTAACTAGAAGTGGTCAGCCCCAGCATTTT; abundance: .; d_gene: .; v_gene: TRBV28; j_gene: TRBJ1-5
CDR3aa: CASSDGDGTGRGEQYF; CDR3nt: TGTGCCAGCAGTGACGGGGATGGGACAGGTAGAGGCGAGCAGTACTTC; abundance: .; d_gene: TRBD1; v_gene: TRBV28; j_gene: TRBJ2-7
CDR3aa: CASRRSGRHQETQYF; CDR3nt: TGTGCCAGCAGAAGATCGGGACGGCACCAAGAGACCCAGTACTTC; abundance: .; d_gene: .; v_gene: TRBV9; j_gene: TRBJ2-5
CDR3aa: CASSRGGSGANVLTF; CDR3nt: TGTGCCAGCAGCAGGGGGGGTTCTGGGGCCAACGTCCTGACTTTC; abundance: .; d_gene: .; v_gene: TRBV6-5; j_gene: TRBJ2-6
CDR3aa: CASSFLDMSYGYTF; CDR3nt: TGTGCCAGCAGCTTTCTCGACATGAGCTATGGCTACACCTTC; abundance: .; d_gene: .; v_gene: TRBV7-9; j_gene: TRBJ1-2
CDR3aa: CASSFPTDTQYF; CDR3nt: TGTGCCAGCAGCTTTCCCACAGATACGCAGTATTTT; abundance: .; d_gene: .; v_gene: TRBV5-6; j_gene: TRBJ2-3
CDR3aa: CASSVGTSGSTDTQYF; CDR3nt: TGTGCCAGCAGCGTAGGGACTAGCGGGAGCACAGATACGCAGTATTTT; abundance: .; d_gene: TRBD2; v_gene: TRBV9; j_gene: TRBJ2-3
CDR3aa: CASSQLFRSGANVLTF; CDR3nt: TGTGCCAGCAGCCAGCTCTTTCGCTCTGGGGCCAACGTCCTGACTTTC; abundance: .; d_gene: .; v_gene: TRBV5-6; j_gene: TRBJ2-6
CDR3aa: CASRGDPTEAFF; CDR3nt: TGTGCCAGCAGGGGCGACCCCACTGAAGCTTTCTTT; abundance: .; d_gene: .; v_gene: TRBV2; j_gene: TRBJ1-1
CDR3aa: CASSPREKDYNEQFF; CDR3nt: TGTGCCAGCAGTCCTCGGGAGAAGGACTACAATGAGCAGTTCTTC; abundance: .; d_gene: .; v_gene: TRBV9; j_gene: TRBJ2-1
CDR3aa: CAISDEPRDRVYGYTF; CDR3nt: TGTGCCATCAGTGATGAACCCCGGGACAGGGTCTATGGCTACACCTTC; abundance: once; d_gene: TRBD1; v_gene: TRBV10-3; j_gene: TRBJ1-2
CDR3aa: CAISESGTSGPGYNEQFF; CDR3nt: TGTGCCATCAGTGAGTCAGGGACTAGCGGACCGGGCTACAATGAGCAGTTCTTC; abundance: .; d_gene: TRBD2; v_gene: TRBV10-3; j_gene: TRBJ2-1
CDR3aa: CASSLHGQGANTGELFF; CDR3nt: TGCGCCAGCAGCTTGCATGGACAGGGGGCTAACACCGGGGAGCTGTTTTTT; abundance: .; d_gene: TRBD1; v_gene: TRBV5-1; j_gene: TRBJ2-2
CDR3aa: CASSFRAGANVLTF; CDR3nt: TGTGCCAGCAGTTTTAGGGCTGGGGCCAACGTCCTGACTTTC; abundance: .; d_gene: .; v_gene: TRBV28; j_gene: TRBJ2-6
CDR3aa: CASSEESRGGYGYTF; CDR3nt: TGTGCCAGCAGTGAAGAGAGTAGGGGGGGCTATGGCTACACCTTC; abundance: .; d_gene: .; v_gene: TRBV6-1; j_gene: TRBJ1-2
CDR3aa: CASRWLGQKAFF; CDR3nt: TGTGCCAGCAGGTGGTTAGGACAGAAAGCTTTCTTT; abundance: .; d_gene: .; v_gene: TRBV5-8; j_gene: TRBJ1-1
CDR3aa: CASNRGGGGTDTQYF; CDR3nt: TGTGCCAGTAATCGGGGAGGAGGAGGCACAGATACGCAGTATTTT; abundance: .; d_gene: .; v_gene: TRBV19; j_gene: TRBJ2-3
CDR3aa: CASSPLGQRNQPQHF; CDR3nt: TGTGCCAGCTCACCACTGGGACAGAGGAATCAGCCCCAGCATTTT; abundance: .; d_gene: TRBD1; v_gene: TRBV18; j_gene: TRBJ1-5
CDR3aa: CASSQDLNSPYRGYTF; CDR3nt: TGCGCCAGCAGCCAAGACTTGAACAGCCCGTACCGTGGCTACACCTTC; abundance: .; d_gene: .; v_gene: TRBV4-1; j_gene: TRBJ1-2
CDR3aa: CASSSGRGQTDEQYF; CDR3nt: TGTGCCAGCAGCTCGGGAAGGGGACAGACGGACGAGCAGTACTTC; abundance: medium-sized; d_gene: TRBD1; v_gene: TRBV5-5; j_gene: TRBJ2-7
CDR3aa: CASSISRTPGETQYF; CDR3nt: TGTGCCAGTAGTATTTCTCGGACCCCTGGGGAGACCCAGTACTTC; abundance: .; d_gene: .; v_gene: TRBV19; j_gene: TRBJ2-5
CDR3aa: CASSSFSATEAFF; CDR3nt: TGTGCCAGCAGCTCCTTCTCGGCCACTGAAGCTTTCTTT; abundance: .; d_gene: .; v_gene: TRBV11-2; j_gene: TRBJ1-1
CDR3aa: CASSPTGTVYGYTF; CDR3nt: TGTGCCAGCTCACCAACTGGGACAGTCTATGGCTACACCTTC; abundance: .; d_gene: TRBD1; v_gene: TRBV18; j_gene: TRBJ1-2